The rows below give T cell receptor beta chains drawn from one sample of a study of blood T cells in healthy people across ages. Via MiXCR, TCRdb re-called the 5' RACE reads, giving one row per CDR3 protein. In the table there are approximately 810,000 distinct CDR3 sequences, 29% of which are singletons. The sequenced material came from blood. The receptors come from a woman aged 80 or older in good health. Each CDR3 is given with its conserved first and last residue. The order of the fields is CDR3 protein, V gene, J gene.

cdr3_aa: CASSQASSNQPQHF
v_call: TRBV3-1
j_call: TRBJ1-5

cdr3_aa: CASSQGRDRAGSPLHF
v_call: TRBV3-1
j_call: TRBJ1-6

cdr3_aa: CASSQGVERGGYTF
v_call: TRBV4-3
j_call: TRBJ1-2

cdr3_aa: CASSHWRETGYTF
v_call: TRBV3-1
j_call: TRBJ1-2

cdr3_aa: CSAIDGDSPLHF
v_call: TRBV20-1
j_call: TRBJ1-6

cdr3_aa: CASSVVPGSDYNEQFF
v_call: TRBV9
j_call: TRBJ2-1

cdr3_aa: CASSSAGGNTGELFF
v_call: TRBV7-2
j_call: TRBJ2-2

cdr3_aa: CSVDLYLHTDTQYF
v_call: TRBV29-1
j_call: TRBJ2-3

cdr3_aa: CASSTKGSRAGANVLTF
v_call: TRBV11-3
j_call: TRBJ2-6

cdr3_aa: CAVRDRGLEDTQYF
v_call: TRBV10-3
j_call: TRBJ2-3

cdr3_aa: CASSLTSGTSTDTQYF
v_call: TRBV7-9
j_call: TRBJ2-3

cdr3_aa: CASSFRLQSYGYTF
v_call: TRBV12-3/TRBV12-4
j_call: TRBJ1-2

cdr3_aa: CASSSCRLAEETQYF
v_call: TRBV7-2
j_call: -

cdr3_aa: CASSYGLAGGPGTDMRYF
v_call: TRBV6-2/TRBV6-3
j_call: TRBJ2-3

cdr3_aa: CAISESTPGNTIYF
v_call: TRBV10-3
j_call: TRBJ1-3

cdr3_aa: CASSQDRWNYGYTF
v_call: TRBV4-2
j_call: TRBJ1-2

cdr3_aa: CSARDSNQRAEAFF
v_call: TRBV20-1
j_call: TRBJ1-1

cdr3_aa: CASSKVDAGGYTGELFF
v_call: TRBV21-1
j_call: TRBJ2-2

cdr3_aa: CASSLAVAGTWETQYF
v_call: TRBV5-1
j_call: TRBJ2-5

cdr3_aa: CASSVGIVPYEQYF
v_call: TRBV9
j_call: TRBJ2-7

cdr3_aa: CASSLRDRGDTEAFF
v_call: TRBV7-9
j_call: TRBJ1-1

cdr3_aa: CSVFGRSNTGELFF
v_call: TRBV29-1
j_call: TRBJ2-2

cdr3_aa: CASSIGFNRDTEAFF
v_call: TRBV19
j_call: TRBJ1-1

cdr3_aa: CASSVGAGGSTDTQYF
v_call: TRBV9
j_call: TRBJ2-3

cdr3_aa: CSARDPALTTFDEQFF
v_call: TRBV20-1
j_call: TRBJ2-1

cdr3_aa: CSASVPGPRQYGYTF
v_call: TRBV20-1
j_call: TRBJ1-2

cdr3_aa: CASFPWGDPPDTQYF
v_call: TRBV5-6
j_call: TRBJ2-3

cdr3_aa: CASSGSGRGTDTQYF
v_call: TRBV9
j_call: TRBJ2-3

cdr3_aa: CASSLGTGDEKLFF
v_call: TRBV12-3/TRBV12-4
j_call: TRBJ1-4

cdr3_aa: CASSFLEGNEQYF
v_call: TRBV5-5
j_call: -

cdr3_aa: CSVGTSGGSNEQYF
v_call: TRBV29-1
j_call: TRBJ2-5

cdr3_aa: CSARDWGSSYEQYF
v_call: TRBV20-1
j_call: TRBJ2-7

cdr3_aa: CASRKRAGNTEAFF
v_call: TRBV11-1
j_call: TRBJ1-1

cdr3_aa: CASSLMGEQYF
v_call: TRBV7-2
j_call: TRBJ2-7

cdr3_aa: CASSLGTINTGELFF
v_call: TRBV7-9
j_call: TRBJ2-2

cdr3_aa: CASSRVHTNTGELFF
v_call: TRBV3-1
j_call: TRBJ2-2

cdr3_aa: CASSPPATGANVLTF
v_call: TRBV14
j_call: TRBJ2-6

cdr3_aa: CASSITHPGGSGGQPQHF
v_call: TRBV19
j_call: TRBJ1-5

cdr3_aa: CASGSSGRADTQYF
v_call: TRBV12-3/TRBV12-4
j_call: TRBJ2-3

cdr3_aa: CASSLGGTGAAYEQYF
v_call: TRBV7-2
j_call: TRBJ2-7

cdr3_aa: CASSFKVTGELFF
v_call: TRBV7-9
j_call: TRBJ2-2

cdr3_aa: CASSGGSGYEQFF
v_call: TRBV6-1
j_call: TRBJ2-1

cdr3_aa: CASSYRSEGHGNGYTF
v_call: TRBV7-2
j_call: TRBJ1-2

cdr3_aa: CASSLQDRTTNTGELFF
v_call: TRBV7-2
j_call: TRBJ2-2

cdr3_aa: CASSLDGTGGYGYTF
v_call: TRBV7-2
j_call: TRBJ1-2

cdr3_aa: CATSGRNEQFF
v_call: TRBV10-3
j_call: TRBJ2-1

cdr3_aa: CASSQDRGVQPQHF
v_call: TRBV4-2
j_call: TRBJ1-5

cdr3_aa: CASSLVGQVGSPLHF
v_call: TRBV7-2
j_call: TRBJ1-6

cdr3_aa: CASSYGDRSVAKTIQYF
v_call: TRBV6-2/TRBV6-3
j_call: TRBJ2-4

cdr3_aa: CASSLSGYEQYF
v_call: TRBV28
j_call: TRBJ2-7

cdr3_aa: CASSPQGLGELFF
v_call: TRBV11-2
j_call: TRBJ2-2

cdr3_aa: CASSPNDLDGTQYF
v_call: TRBV2
j_call: TRBJ2-5